The 4 T cell receptor beta chains listed next were all sequenced from one sample in a study of monozygotic twins with inflammatory bowel disease. TCRdb processed the 5' RACE reads again and assigns one entry to each CDR3 protein, with no DNA. Its clone listing holds fewer than 550,000 distinct CDR3 sequences. The sequenced sample was blood. These receptor sequences come from a human donor with ulcerative colitis or Crohn's disease, or a healthy co-twin of an affected twin (not recorded which).

This rearrangement joins TRBV12-3 or TRBV12-4 to TRBJ1-5; as DNA is missing, the TRBD1 call by TCRdb cannot be tested. CDR3 length: 22 amino acids. The chain's CDR3 is CASSLRGDRGRGWGLSNQPQHF.

The chain is built from TRBV29-1 and TRBJ2-1; the TCRdb D gene call, TRBD1, has no DNA to confirm it. The CDR3 is made up of 16 amino acids. Germline V gene lookup returns CDR1 SQVTM and CDR2 ANQGSEA. The CDR3 loop is CSVEDRGTQAYNEQFF.

V usage is TRBV20-1 and J usage is TRBJ2-7; TCRdb reports TRBD1, a call that lacks DNA to check it against. The germline gives CDR1 DFQATT, CDR2 SNEGSKA (reference sequence). CDR3 length: 16 residues. CDR3 residues: CSARDGRPQPPYEQYF.

V and J are TRBV9 and TRBJ1-2; checking the TCRdb D call of TRBD1 is not possible without DNA. Germline assignment: CDR1 SGDLS and CDR2 YYNGEE. This CDR3 has 13 amino acids. The CDR3 region is CASSVDINYGYTF.